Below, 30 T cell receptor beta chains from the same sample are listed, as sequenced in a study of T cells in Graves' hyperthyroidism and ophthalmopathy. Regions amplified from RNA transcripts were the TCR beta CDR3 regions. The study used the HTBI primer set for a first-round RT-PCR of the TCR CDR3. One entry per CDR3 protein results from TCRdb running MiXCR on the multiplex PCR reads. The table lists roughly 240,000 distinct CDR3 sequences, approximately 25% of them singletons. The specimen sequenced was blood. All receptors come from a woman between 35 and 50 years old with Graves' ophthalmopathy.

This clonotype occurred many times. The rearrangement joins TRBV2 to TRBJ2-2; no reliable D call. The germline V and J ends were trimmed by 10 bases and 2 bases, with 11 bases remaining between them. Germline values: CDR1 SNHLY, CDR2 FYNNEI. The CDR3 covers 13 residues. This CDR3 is CATTPQNTGELFF. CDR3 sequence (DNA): TGTGCCACTACCCCACAAAACACCGGGGAGCTGTTTTTT.

Here the CDR3 DNA reads TGTGCCAGCAGGCCGGGACAAAACTACGAGCAGTACTTC. Amino acid sequence: CASRPGQNYEQYF. The chain recombines TRBV28 with TRBJ2-7; D perhaps matches TRBD1 (6 bases). The CDR3 is made up of 13 amino acids. Germline V gene lookup returns CDR1 MDHEN and CDR2 SYDVKM. Trimming removed 6 bases at V and 3 bases at J, with 12 bases between.

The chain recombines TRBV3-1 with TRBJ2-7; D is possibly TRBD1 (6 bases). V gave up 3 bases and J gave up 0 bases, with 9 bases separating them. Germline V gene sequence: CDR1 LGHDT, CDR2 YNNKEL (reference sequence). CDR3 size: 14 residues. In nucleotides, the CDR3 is TGTGCCAGCAGCCAGTGGGACATCTCCTACGAGCAGTACTTC. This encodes CASSQWDISYEQYF.

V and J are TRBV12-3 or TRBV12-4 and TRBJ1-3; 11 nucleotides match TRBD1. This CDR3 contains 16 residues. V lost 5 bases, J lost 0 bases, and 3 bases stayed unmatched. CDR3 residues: CASSKGTGGSGNTIYF. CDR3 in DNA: TGTGCCAGCAGTAAAGGGACAGGGGGCTCTGGAAACACCATATATTTT.

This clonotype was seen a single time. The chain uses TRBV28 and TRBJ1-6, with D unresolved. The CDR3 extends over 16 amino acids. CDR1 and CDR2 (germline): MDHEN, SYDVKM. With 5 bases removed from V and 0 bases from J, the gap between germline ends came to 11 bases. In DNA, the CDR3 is TGTGCCAGCAGTCGACCACAGAGCTCCTATAATTCACCCCTCCACTTT. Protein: CASSRPQSSYNSPLHF.

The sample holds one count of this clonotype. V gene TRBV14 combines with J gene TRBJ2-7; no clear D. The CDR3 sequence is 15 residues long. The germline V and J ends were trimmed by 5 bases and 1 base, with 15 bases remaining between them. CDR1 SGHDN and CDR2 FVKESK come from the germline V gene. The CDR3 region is CASSDRFRPSYEQYF. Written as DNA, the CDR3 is TGTGCCAGCAGCGACCGGTTCAGGCCTTCCTACGAGCAGTACTTC.

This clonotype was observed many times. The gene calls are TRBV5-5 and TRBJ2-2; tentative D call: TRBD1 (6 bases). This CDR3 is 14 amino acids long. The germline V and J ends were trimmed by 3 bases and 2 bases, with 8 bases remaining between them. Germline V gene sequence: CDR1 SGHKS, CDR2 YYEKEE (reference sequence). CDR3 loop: CASSWGHNTGELFF. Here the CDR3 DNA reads TGTGCCAGCAGCTGGGGACATAACACCGGGGAGCTGTTTTTT.

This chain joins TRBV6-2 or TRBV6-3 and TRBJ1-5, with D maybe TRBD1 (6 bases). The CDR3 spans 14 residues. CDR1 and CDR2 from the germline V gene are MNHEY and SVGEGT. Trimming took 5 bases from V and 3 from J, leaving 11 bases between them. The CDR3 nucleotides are TGTGCCAGCAGTCGAGGACAGAACAATCAGCCCCAGCATTTT. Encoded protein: CASSRGQNNQPQHF.

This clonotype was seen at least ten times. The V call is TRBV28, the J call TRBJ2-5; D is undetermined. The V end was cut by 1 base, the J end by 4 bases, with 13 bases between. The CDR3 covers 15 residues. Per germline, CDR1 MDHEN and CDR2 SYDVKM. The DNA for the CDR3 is TGTGCCAGCAGTTTATTATCGGTAGGGTCAGAGACCCAGTACTTC. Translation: CASSLLSVGSETQYF.

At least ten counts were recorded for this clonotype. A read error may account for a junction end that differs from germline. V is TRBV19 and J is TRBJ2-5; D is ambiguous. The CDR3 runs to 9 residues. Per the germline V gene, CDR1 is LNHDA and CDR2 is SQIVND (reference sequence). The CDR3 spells CASGSGPDF. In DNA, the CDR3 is TGTGCCAGTGGGTCCGGGCCGGACTTC.

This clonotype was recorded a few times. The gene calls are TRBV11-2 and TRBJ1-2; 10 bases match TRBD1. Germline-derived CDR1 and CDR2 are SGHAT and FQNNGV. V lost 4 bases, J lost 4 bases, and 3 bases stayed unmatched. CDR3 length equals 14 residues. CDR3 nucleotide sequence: TGTGCCAGCAGCTGGGACAGGGGTGTCTATGGCTACACCTTC. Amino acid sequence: CASSWDRGVYGYTF.

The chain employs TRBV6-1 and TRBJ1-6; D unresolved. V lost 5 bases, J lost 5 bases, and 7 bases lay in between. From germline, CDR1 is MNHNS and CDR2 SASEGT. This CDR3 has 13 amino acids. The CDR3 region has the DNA TGTGCCAGCAGTCGGGCAGATAATTCACCCCTCCACTTT. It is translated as CASSRADNSPLHF.

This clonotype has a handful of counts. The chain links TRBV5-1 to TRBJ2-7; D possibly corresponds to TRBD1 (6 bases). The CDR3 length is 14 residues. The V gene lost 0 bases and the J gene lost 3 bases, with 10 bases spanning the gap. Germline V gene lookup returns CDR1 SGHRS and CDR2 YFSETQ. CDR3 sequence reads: CASSLVGGGYEQYF. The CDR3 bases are TGCGCCAGCAGCTTGGTAGGGGGTGGCTACGAGCAGTACTTC.

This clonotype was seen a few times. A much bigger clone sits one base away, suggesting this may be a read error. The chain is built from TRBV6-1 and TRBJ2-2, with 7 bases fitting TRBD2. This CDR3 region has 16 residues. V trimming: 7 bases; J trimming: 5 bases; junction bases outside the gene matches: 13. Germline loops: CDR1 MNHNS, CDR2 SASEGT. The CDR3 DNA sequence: TGTGCCAGCACCCCCCGTATGGCGGGAGAGACCGGGGAGCTGTTTTTT. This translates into CASTPRMAGETGELFF.

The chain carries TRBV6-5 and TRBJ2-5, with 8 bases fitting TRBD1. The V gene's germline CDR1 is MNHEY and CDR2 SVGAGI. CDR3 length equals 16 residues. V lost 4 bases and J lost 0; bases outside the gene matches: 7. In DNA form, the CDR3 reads TGTGCCAGCAGTTCCGTGACAGGGGCGAACCAAGAGACCCAGTACTTC. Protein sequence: CASSSVTGANQETQYF.

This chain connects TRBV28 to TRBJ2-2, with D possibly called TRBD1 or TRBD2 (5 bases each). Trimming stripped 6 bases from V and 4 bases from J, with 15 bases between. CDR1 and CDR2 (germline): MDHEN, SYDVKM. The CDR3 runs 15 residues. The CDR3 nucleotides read TGTGCCAGCAGCCTGGGTTGGGACCGCACCGGGGAGCTGTTTTTT. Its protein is CASSLGWDRTGELFF.

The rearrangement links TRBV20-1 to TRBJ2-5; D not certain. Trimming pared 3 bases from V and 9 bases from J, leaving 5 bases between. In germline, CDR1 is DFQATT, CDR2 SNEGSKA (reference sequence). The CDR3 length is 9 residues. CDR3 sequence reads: CSASSAQYF. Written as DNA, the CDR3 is TGCAGTGCTAGTTCCGCCCAGTACTTC.

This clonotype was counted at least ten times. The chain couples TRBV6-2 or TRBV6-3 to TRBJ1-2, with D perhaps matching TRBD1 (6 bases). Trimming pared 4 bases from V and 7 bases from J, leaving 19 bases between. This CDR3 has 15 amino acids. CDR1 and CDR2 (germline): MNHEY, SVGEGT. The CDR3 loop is CASSLLLTPRGGYTF. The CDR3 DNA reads TGTGCCAGCAGTTTGCTATTAACCCCCAGGGGTGGCTACACCTTC.

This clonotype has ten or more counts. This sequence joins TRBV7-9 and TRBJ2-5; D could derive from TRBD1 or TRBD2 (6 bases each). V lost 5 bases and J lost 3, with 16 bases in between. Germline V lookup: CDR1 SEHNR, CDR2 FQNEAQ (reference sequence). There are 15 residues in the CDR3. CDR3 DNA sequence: TGTGCCAGCAGCGCGGGACACTTTTCCAAAGAGACCCAGTACTTC. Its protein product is CASSAGHFSKETQYF.

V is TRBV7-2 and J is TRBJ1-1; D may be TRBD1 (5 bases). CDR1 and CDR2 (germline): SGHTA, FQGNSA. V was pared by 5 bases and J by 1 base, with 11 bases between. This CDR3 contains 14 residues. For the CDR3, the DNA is TGTGCCAGCAGCGTACGAGGACAGAACACTGAAGCTTTCTTT. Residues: CASSVRGQNTEAFF.

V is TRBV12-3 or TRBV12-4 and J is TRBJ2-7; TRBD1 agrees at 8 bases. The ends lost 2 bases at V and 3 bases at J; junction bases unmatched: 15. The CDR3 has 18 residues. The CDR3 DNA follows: TGTGCCAGCAGTTTAAATTTTGGTTTCGAGGACAGGGACTACGAGCAGTACTTC. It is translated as CASSLNFGFEDRDYEQYF.

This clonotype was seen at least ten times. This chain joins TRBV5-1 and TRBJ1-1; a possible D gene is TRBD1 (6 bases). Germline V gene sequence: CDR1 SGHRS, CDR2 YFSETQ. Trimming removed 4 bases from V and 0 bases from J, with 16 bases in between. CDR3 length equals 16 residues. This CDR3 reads CASSGLGGDLNTEAFF. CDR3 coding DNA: TGCGCCAGCAGCGGACTAGGGGGGGATCTGAACACTGAAGCTTTCTTT.

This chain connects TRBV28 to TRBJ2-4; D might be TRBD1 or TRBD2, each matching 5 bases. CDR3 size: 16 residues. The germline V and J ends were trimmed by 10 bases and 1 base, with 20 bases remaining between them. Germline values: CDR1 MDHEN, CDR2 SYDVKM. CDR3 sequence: CATAGAGTGAKNIQYF. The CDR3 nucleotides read TGTGCCACCGCCGGGGCAGGGACGGGTGCCAAAAACATTCAGTACTTC. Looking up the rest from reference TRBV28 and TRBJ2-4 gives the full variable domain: DVKVTQSSRYLVKRTGEKVFLECVQDMDHENMFWYRQDPGLGLRLIYFSYDVKMKEKGDIPEGYSVSREKKERFSLILESASTNQTSMYLCATAGAGTGAKNIQYFGAGTRLSVL.

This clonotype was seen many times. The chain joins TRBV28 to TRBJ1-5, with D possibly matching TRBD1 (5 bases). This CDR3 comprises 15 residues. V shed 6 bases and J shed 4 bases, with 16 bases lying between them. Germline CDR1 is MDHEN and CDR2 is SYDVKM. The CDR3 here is CASSTLTVINQPQHF. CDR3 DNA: TGTGCCAGCAGCACGCTGACAGTCATAAATCAGCCCCAGCATTTT.

The CDR3 DNA reads TGTGCCAGCAGGCCCCGGGACAGACAGTATAGCAATCAGCCCCAGCATTTT. It yields the protein CASRPRDRQYSNQPQHF. V is TRBV6-1 and J is TRBJ1-5; 7 bases are shared with TRBD1. The CDR3 extends over 17 amino acids. Per the germline V gene, CDR1 is MNHNS and CDR2 is SASEGT. The J segment lost 0 bases and the V segment lost 6 bases, leaving 11 bases of the junction unmatched.

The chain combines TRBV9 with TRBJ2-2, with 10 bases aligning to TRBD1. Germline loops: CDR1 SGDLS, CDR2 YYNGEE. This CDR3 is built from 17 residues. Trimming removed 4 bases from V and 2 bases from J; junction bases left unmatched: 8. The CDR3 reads CASSPTGGSGNTGELFF. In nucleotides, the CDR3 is TGTGCCAGCAGCCCGACAGGGGGCTCGGGAAACACCGGGGAGCTGTTTTTT.

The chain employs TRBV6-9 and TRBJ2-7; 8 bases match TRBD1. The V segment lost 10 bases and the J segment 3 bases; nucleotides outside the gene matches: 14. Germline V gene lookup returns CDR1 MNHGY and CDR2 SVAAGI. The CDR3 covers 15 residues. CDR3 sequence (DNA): TGTGCCAACCTCCGAAAACCGGGACAGGTCTACGAGCAGTACTTC. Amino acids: CANLRKPGQVYEQYF.

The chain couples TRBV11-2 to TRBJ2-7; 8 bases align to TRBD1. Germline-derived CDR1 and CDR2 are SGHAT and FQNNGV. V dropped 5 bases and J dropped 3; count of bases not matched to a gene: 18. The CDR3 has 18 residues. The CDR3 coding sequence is TGTGCCAGCAGCCGGGCGACGAGCGGACAGGGCGTTTTCTACGAGCAGTACTTC. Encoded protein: CASSRATSGQGVFYEQYF.

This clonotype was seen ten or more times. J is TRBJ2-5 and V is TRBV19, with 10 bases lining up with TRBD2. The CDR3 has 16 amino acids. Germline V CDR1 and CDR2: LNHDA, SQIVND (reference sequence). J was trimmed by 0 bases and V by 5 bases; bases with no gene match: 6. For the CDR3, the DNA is TGTGCCAGTAGTCCCCGGACTAGCGGAGACCAAGAGACCCAGTACTTC. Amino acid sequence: CASSPRTSGDQETQYF.

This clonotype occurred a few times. The CDR3: CSAPGQARYGYTF. The CDR3 coding sequence is TGCAGTGCCCCGGGACAGGCCCGCTATGGCTACACCTTC. V usage is TRBV20-1 and J usage is TRBJ1-2; 8 nucleotides agree with TRBD1. Per germline, CDR1 DFQATT and CDR2 SNEGSKA (reference sequence). This CDR3 has 13 residues. V was pared by 6 bases and J by 4 bases, with 7 bases of the junction left unmatched.